This TCR beta chain was captured in a study of molecular identifiers for immune sequencing clone quantification. V was trimmed by 7 bases and J by 5 bases, leaving 23 bases between them. The CDR3 totals 16 residues. Germline CDR1 and CDR2: SGHNT and YYREEE (reference sequence). Many counts were recorded for this clonotype. TCRdb independently ran MiXCR on the PCR reads; one entry per CDR3 protein. The sample comprises fewer than 350,000 distinct CDR3 sequences, about a quarter of which are singletons, and 0.65% to 0.95% rests with the top ten. The clonotype comes from a human donor in good health. Some libraries in this study had Jurkat cell RNA spiked in. This rearrangement joins TRBV5-4 to TRBJ2-3; D possibly corresponds to TRBD2 (5 bases). The sample comprised naive CD8+ T cells from blood, with Jurkat cell RNA spiked in. The sample's subset: FACS-sorted CD8+CD4-CCR7+CD45RA+ naive T cells. The CDR3 loop reads CASGLRGSRTVDTQYF. CDR3 coding DNA: TGTGCCAGCGGACTTCGCGGGTCAAGAACGGTAGATACGCAGTATTTT.